A selection of T cell receptor beta chains follows, all from one sample in a study of T cell responses to AZD1222 COVID-19 vaccine. Here immunoSEQ multiplex PCR was the method, and the copy in TCRdb shows in-frame clones only, minus some. The sample contains roughly 150,000 clones, roughly nine tenths of which appear only once. The starting material was peripheral blood, obtained on day 0 of AZD1222 vaccination. These receptors all stem from an adult in good health. CDR3s include the opening cysteine and the closing phenylalanine or tryptophan. Fields, in order: V gene, D gene, J gene, clone size, CDR3 DNA, CDR3 protein. A D gene is named only where the DNA matches it firmly. Clone size is shown for a subset of rows, as once, few, many or a class of expanded clone.

V: TRBV28; D: TRBD2; J: TRBJ2-1; size: -; DNA: TGTGCCAGCAGTGCCAGAGGACTAGCGGCCTACAATGAGCAGTTCTTC; CDR3: CASSARGLAAYNEQFF
V: TRBV19; D: -; J: TRBJ2-5; size: -; DNA: TGTGCCAGTAGTAATTTAGGGCGAACCGCCAAAGAGACCCAGTACTTC; CDR3: CASSNLGRTAKETQYF
V: TRBV3-1/TRBV3-2; D: -; J: TRBJ1-2; size: -; DNA: TGTGCCAGCAGCCTTAAGCGGACTAACTATGGCTACACCTTC; CDR3: CASSLKRTNYGYTF
V: TRBV27; D: -; J: TRBJ1-1; size: -; DNA: TGTGCCAGCAGTCCTACAGGGTACATGAACACTGAAGCTTTCTTT; CDR3: CASSPTGYMNTEAFF
V: TRBV27; D: -; J: TRBJ1-1; size: -; DNA: TGTGCCAGCAGTTCAACAAGGAACACTGAAGCTTTCTTT; CDR3: CASSSTRNTEAFF
V: TRBV6-6; D: TRBD1; J: TRBJ1-5; size: -; DNA: TGTGCCAGCAGGTCGACAGGGAATAATCAGCCCCAGCATTTT; CDR3: CASRSTGNNQPQHF
V: TRBV7-8; D: -; J: TRBJ1-2; size: -; DNA: TGTGCCAGCAGCCCCCCGGACCCCTATGGCTACACCTTC; CDR3: CASSPPDPYGYTF
V: TRBV29-1; D: -; J: TRBJ2-2; size: -; DNA: TGCAGCGTTGTAAGGGCCAACGCGAACACCGGGGAGCTGTTTTTT; CDR3: CSVVRANANTGELFF
V: TRBV6-2/TRBV6-3; D: -; J: TRBJ2-7; size: -; DNA: TGTGCCAGCAGTCCCCTTGAGGGTTACCACTACGAGCAGTACTTC; CDR3: CASSPLEGYHYEQYF
V: TRBV27; D: -; J: TRBJ1-3; size: -; DNA: TGTGCCAGCAGGTCCGCAGCCTCTGGAAACACCATATATTTT; CDR3: CASRSAASGNTIYF
V: TRBV4-3; D: -; J: TRBJ2-7; size: -; DNA: TGCGCCAGCAGCCAAGAATGGGGTAGAGGCTACGAGCAGTACTTC; CDR3: CASSQEWGRGYEQYF
V: TRBV10-2; D: -; J: TRBJ1-2; size: -; DNA: TGCGCCAGCAGTGAGGGAGGACAGCCTAACTATGGCTACACCTTC; CDR3: CASSEGGQPNYGYTF
V: TRBV4-3; D: -; J: TRBJ2-3; size: -; DNA: TGCGCCAGCAGCCGACGAGCAGATACGCAGTATTTT; CDR3: CASSRRADTQYF
V: TRBV28; D: -; J: TRBJ2-7; size: few; DNA: TGTGCCAGCAGTTTCGTGGGGGAGCAGTACTTC; CDR3: CASSFVGEQYF
V: TRBV12-3/TRBV12-4; D: TRBD2; J: TRBJ2-1; size: few; DNA: TGTGCCAGCAGGGGACTAGCGTCCGAGCAGTTCTTC; CDR3: CASRGLASEQFF
V: TRBV5-8; D: -; J: TRBJ1-1; size: -; DNA: TGTGCCAGCAGCTTGGGTCAATCGGGCACTGAAGCTTTCTTT; CDR3: CASSLGQSGTEAFF
V: TRBV3-1/TRBV3-2; D: -; J: TRBJ1-4; size: -; DNA: TGTGCCAGCAGCCAAGTTCACGAGACGGCGGCGACTAATGAAAAACTGTTTTTT; CDR3: CASSQVHETAATNEKLFF
V: TRBV19; D: TRBD1; J: TRBJ2-5; size: once; DNA: TGTGCCAGTAGTCCGGGACAGGGGCCTCCAGAGACCCAGTACTTC; CDR3: CASSPGQGPPETQYF
V: TRBV25-1; D: -; J: TRBJ1-2; size: -; DNA: TGTGCCAGCAGTGAATCGGACCACCGCGGCTACACCTTC; CDR3: CASSESDHRGYTF
V: TRBV5-4; D: TRBD1; J: TRBJ1-5; size: -; DNA: TGTGCCAGCAGCTTGACAGGGGGGAATCAGCCCCAGCATTTT; CDR3: CASSLTGGNQPQHF
V: TRBV14; D: -; J: TRBJ2-5; size: -; DNA: TGTGCCAGCAGCCAAGGGGGGCAGTGGTACCAAGAGACCCAGTACTTC; CDR3: CASSQGGQWYQETQYF
V: TRBV13; D: -; J: TRBJ2-5; size: -; DNA: TGTGCCAGCAGCAAATTGGGGGAGGAGACCCAGTACTTC; CDR3: CASSKLGEETQYF